This section outlines one T cell receptor beta chain sequence together with its context. The antigen remains undetermined. Deep-level assay runs were performed. Using immunoSEQ multiplex PCR, the repertoire was profiled, and TCRdb retains in-frame clones only, with some absent. The sample has around 2.5 million clones; approximately 94% are singletons. Germline V gene lookup returns CDR1 GTSNPN and CDR2 SVGIG (reference sequence). Trimming removed 0 bases at V and 7 bases at J, with 13 bases between. This CDR3 has 13 residues. This sample is drawn from a study of shared clonotypes between healthy human individuals. Overall study results and limits: Naive subsets typically showed greater estimated richness than memory subsets. Apart from blood, nothing was sampled; tissue repertoires likely differ.

Sequences were obtained from naive CD4+ T cells from PBMCs. This sample's subset: CD45RA+ positively selected. This sequence was found in a young man in good health. Some clones in this sample may be carry-over from other donors' samples. V and J are TRBV30 and TRBJ2-7, with a weak D call TRBD2 (5 bases). CDR3 in amino acids: CAWSVSSGREQYF. The CDR3 DNA reads TGTGCCTGGAGTGTATCCTCGGGAAGAGAGCAGTACTTC.